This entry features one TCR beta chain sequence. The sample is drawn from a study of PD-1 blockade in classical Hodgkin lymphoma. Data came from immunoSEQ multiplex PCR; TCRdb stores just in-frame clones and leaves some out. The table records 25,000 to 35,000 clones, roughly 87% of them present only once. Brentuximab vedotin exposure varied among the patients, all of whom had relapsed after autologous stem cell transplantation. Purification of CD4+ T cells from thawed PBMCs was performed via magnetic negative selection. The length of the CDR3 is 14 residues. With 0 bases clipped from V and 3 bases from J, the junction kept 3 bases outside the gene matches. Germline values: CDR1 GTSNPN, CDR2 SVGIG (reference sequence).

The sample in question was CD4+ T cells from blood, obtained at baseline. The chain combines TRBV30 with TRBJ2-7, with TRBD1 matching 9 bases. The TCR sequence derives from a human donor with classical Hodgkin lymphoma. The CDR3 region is CAWSVQTGGYEQYF. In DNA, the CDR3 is TGTGCCTGGAGTGTACAGACAGGGGGCTACGAGCAGTACTTC.